This passage covers 13 T cell receptor beta chains from one sample sequenced in a study of cytomegalovirus exposure and HLA in healthy donors. The PCR made use of 60 Vbeta and 13 Jbeta primers. Produced via immunoSEQ multiplex PCR; TCRdb's table is partial and in-frame only. This sample's table reports some 110,000 clones. Material for sequencing was PBMCs. These receptors originate from a man aged 40-49 years in good health and CMV-seronegative.

The V call is TRBV21-1, the J call TRBJ1-1; TRBD1 reflects the table's D call only, with no check against the DNA. TRBV21-1 counts as a pseudogene. There are 15 residues in the CDR3. The CDR3 nucleotides read TGTGCCAGCAGCAAAGCCCCCAGGGAGAACACTGAAGCTTTCTTT. This gives the protein CASSKAPRENTEAFF.

V gene TRBV18 combines with J gene TRBJ1-5; D is unresolved. With 2 bases removed from V and 9 bases from J, the gap between germline ends came to 11 bases. There are 13 residues in the CDR3. Germline CDR1 KGHSH, CDR2 LQKENI. In DNA form, the CDR3 reads TGTGCCAGCTCACCAGGGCTGGATTGGCCCCAGCATTTT. It specifies CASSPGLDWPQHF. Complete variable domain (other parts from reference TRBV18 and TRBJ1-5): NAGVMQNPRHLVRRRGQEARLRCSPMKGHSHVYWYRQLPEEGLKFMVYLQKENIIDESGMPKERFSAEFPKEGPSILRIQQVVRGDSAAYFCASSPGLDWPQHFGDGTRLSIL.

V usage is TRBV19 and J usage is TRBJ2-3; D perhaps matches TRBD1 (6 bases). Germline V gene sequence: CDR1 LNHDA, CDR2 SQIVND (reference sequence). The CDR3 is 16 amino acids. Trimming cost V 4 bases and J 0 bases, with 14 bases left between them. The DNA for the CDR3 is TGTGCCAGTAGTACAGGACAGTCTAGGAGCACAGATACGCAGTATTTT. It yields the protein CASSTGQSRSTDTQYF.

The chain couples TRBV18 to TRBJ2-3; D might be TRBD2 (5 bases). CDR3 length equals 15 residues. The ends were cut back, 2 bases at V and 1 base at J, with 10 bases in the middle. Germline lookup yields CDR1 KGHSH and CDR2 LQKENI. CDR3: CASSPWGSGTDTQYF. In DNA form, the CDR3 reads TGTGCCAGCTCACCATGGGGTAGCGGCACAGATACGCAGTATTTT.

V usage is TRBV6-6 and J usage is TRBJ1-1; possible D gene TRBD1, 5 bases. Germline lookup yields CDR1 MNHNY and CDR2 SVGAGI (reference sequence). V dropped 3 bases and J dropped 1 base, with 9 bases sitting between them. The CDR3 consists of 14 residues. This chain's CDR3 is CASSYRTSNTEAFF. CDR3 coding DNA: TGTGCCAGCAGTTATCGGACATCGAACACTGAAGCTTTCTTT.

This rearrangement joins TRBV21-1 to TRBJ1-2; the table's D call, TRBD1, has no DNA check behind it. TRBV21-1 is tagged as a pseudogene. The CDR3 consists of 12 residues. CDR3 residues: CASSKGRGGYTF. The CDR3 coding sequence is TGTGCCAGCAGCAAAGGAAGGGGCGGCTACACCTTC.

V usage is TRBV2 and J usage is TRBJ2-5; the D is unclear. The ends were cut back, 4 bases at V and 1 base at J, with 13 bases in the middle. This CDR3 region has 15 residues. Germline V gene lookup returns CDR1 SNHLY and CDR2 FYNNEI. The CDR3 DNA reads TGTGCCAGCAGTGTTGGTGGAGCATCCCAAGAGACCCAGTACTTC. Residues: CASSVGGASQETQYF.

The chain is built from TRBV28 and TRBJ2-5, with D possibly being TRBD1 (5 bases). This CDR3 region has 14 residues. Germline V lookup: CDR1 MDHEN, CDR2 SYDVKM. The V end was cut by 7 bases, the J end by 5 bases, with 17 bases between. DNA of the CDR3: TGTGCCAGCAAAAAGGGGAATTTACGGGAGACCCAGTACTTC. Residues: CASKKGNLRETQYF.

The chain joins TRBV9 to TRBJ1-2; TRBD1 matches 8 bases. Per germline, CDR1 SGDLS and CDR2 YYNGEE. Trimming at V came to 7 bases and at J to 8 bases, leaving 10 bases not matched to a gene. The CDR3 sequence is 13 residues long. CDR3 sequence: CASRLAGGVGYTF. The CDR3 coding sequence is TGTGCCAGCCGATTGGCAGGGGGCGTCGGCTACACCTTC.

The J gene is TRBJ1-1, the V gene TRBV5-5, with 7 bases identical to TRBD1. This CDR3 spans 16 amino acids. Trimming cost V 6 bases and J 1 base; bases outside gene matches: 12. Germline CDR1 reads SGHKS; CDR2 reads YYEKEE (reference sequence). CDR3 in DNA: TGTGCCAGCAACCTCGGGACAGTCCTGCGGAACACTGAAGCTTTCTTT. Protein: CASNLGTVLRNTEAFF.

V is TRBV11-1 and J is TRBJ1-2; 7 bases fit TRBD1. The J segment lost 3 bases and the V segment lost 6 bases, leaving 10 bases of the junction unmatched. Germline values: CDR1 SGHAT, CDR2 FQDESV (reference sequence). The CDR3 extends over 15 amino acids. CDR3 nucleotides: TGTGCCAGCAGTCCCAGGGACAGCTCATACTATGGCTACACCTTC. Translated: CASSPRDSSYYGYTF.

The chain combines TRBV6-5 with TRBJ2-5; TRBD1 matches 8 bases. The CDR3 contains 15 residues. From germline, CDR1 is MNHEY and CDR2 SVGAGI. Germline trimming cut 2 bases from V and 4 bases from J; bases unmatched to any gene: 6. CDR3 protein: CASSYGRGQGETQYF. The CDR3 nucleotides read TGTGCCAGCAGTTACGGCAGGGGGCAAGGAGAGACCCAGTACTTC.

V usage is TRBV28 and J usage is TRBJ1-2, with a tentative D call TRBD1 (6 bases). Germline lookup yields CDR1 MDHEN and CDR2 SYDVKM. The CDR3 runs 15 residues. The V end was cut by 5 bases, the J end by 1 base, with 14 bases between. The DNA of the CDR3 is TGTGCCAGCAGTCCCGGGACATTACTTAACTATGGCTACACCTTC. Protein product: CASSPGTLLNYGYTF.